A selection of T cell receptor beta chains follows, all from one sample in a study of shared clonotypes between healthy human individuals. Produced via immunoSEQ multiplex PCR; TCRdb's table is partial and in-frame only. The sample contains 2 million to 2.5 million clones, more than 90% of which appear only once. Sequences were obtained from naive CD4+ T cells sorted from blood. The receptors shown here come from a man aged 18 to 35 in good health. Each CDR3 is given with its conserved first and last residue. The order of the fields is CDR3 DNA, CDR3 protein, J gene, clone size, CDR3 length, V gene, D gene. The D gene is left open where the match is weak. Expanded clones are given a class, and other clones once, few, many or no size at all.

CDR3 DNA: TGCGCCAGCAGCTTTACAGCGAGCTCCTACGAGCAGTACTTC
CDR3 protein: CASSFTASSYEQYF
J gene: TRBJ2-7
clone size: NA
CDR3 length: 14
V gene: TRBV5-1
D gene: NA

CDR3 DNA: TGTGCCAGCAGTTTGACAGGGGCAACTAATGAAAAACTGTTTTTT
CDR3 protein: CASSLTGATNEKLFF
J gene: TRBJ1-4
clone size: NA
CDR3 length: 15
V gene: TRBV27
D gene: TRBD1

CDR3 DNA: TGTGCCAGCAGTACAACTTTTGGAGGGACTAGCGGTTACAATGAGCAGTTCTTC
CDR3 protein: CASSTTFGGTSGYNEQFF
J gene: TRBJ2-1
clone size: NA
CDR3 length: 18
V gene: TRBV13
D gene: TRBD2

CDR3 DNA: TGCGCCAGCAGCCAAAGTTTACCGGGGGAGCAGTACTTC
CDR3 protein: CASSQSLPGEQYF
J gene: TRBJ2-7
clone size: NA
CDR3 length: 13
V gene: TRBV4-3
D gene: NA

CDR3 DNA: TGTGCCAGTAGTCTACAGGGGAATGAGCAGTTCTTC
CDR3 protein: CASSLQGNEQFF
J gene: TRBJ2-1
clone size: NA
CDR3 length: 12
V gene: TRBV19
D gene: TRBD1

CDR3 DNA: TGTGCCAGCTCACCACGGTCATTCAGCTCCTACGAGCAGTACTTC
CDR3 protein: CASSPRSFSSYEQYF
J gene: TRBJ2-7
clone size: NA
CDR3 length: 15
V gene: TRBV18
D gene: NA

CDR3 DNA: TGTGCCACCGAAGAAATAGGCTACACCTTC
CDR3 protein: CATEEIGYTF
J gene: TRBJ1-2
clone size: few
CDR3 length: 10
V gene: TRBV6-1
D gene: NA

CDR3 DNA: TGTGCCAGCAGCTTCCGGACTAGCGGACAAGAGACCCAGTACTTC
CDR3 protein: CASSFRTSGQETQYF
J gene: TRBJ2-5
clone size: NA
CDR3 length: 15
V gene: TRBV7-6
D gene: TRBD2

CDR3 DNA: TGTGCCAGCTCACCACCGAGAGGACAAGAGAATGAAAAACTGTTTTTT
CDR3 protein: CASSPPRGQENEKLFF
J gene: TRBJ1-4
clone size: once
CDR3 length: 16
V gene: TRBV18
D gene: NA

CDR3 DNA: TGTGCCAGCAGCTCAAGGATGAACACTGAAGCTTTCTTT
CDR3 protein: CASSSRMNTEAFF
J gene: TRBJ1-1
clone size: NA
CDR3 length: 13
V gene: TRBV6-5
D gene: NA

CDR3 DNA: TGCGCCAGCAGCTTTAATTTAGGGGCCAGGGAGACCCAGTACTTC
CDR3 protein: CASSFNLGARETQYF
J gene: TRBJ2-5
clone size: NA
CDR3 length: 15
V gene: TRBV5-1
D gene: NA

CDR3 DNA: TGTGCCAGCAGTCGGACAGAGCTTAGCAATCAGCCCCAGCATTTT
CDR3 protein: CASSRTELSNQPQHF
J gene: TRBJ1-5
clone size: NA
CDR3 length: 15
V gene: TRBV28
D gene: NA

CDR3 DNA: TGTGCCAGCAGTTTAACCTACCTAAGCCAAGAGACCCAGTACTTC
CDR3 protein: CASSLTYLSQETQYF
J gene: TRBJ2-5
clone size: NA
CDR3 length: 15
V gene: TRBV27
D gene: NA

CDR3 DNA: TGCGCCAGCAGCTTTTTGCCCGGACAGGGTTCCTTCGAGCAGTACTTC
CDR3 protein: CASSFLPGQGSFEQYF
J gene: TRBJ2-7
clone size: NA
CDR3 length: 16
V gene: TRBV5-1
D gene: TRBD1

CDR3 DNA: TGCAGCGTTGAAGTCGGTTTTTCTGGAAACACCATATATTTT
CDR3 protein: CSVEVGFSGNTIYF
J gene: TRBJ1-3
clone size: NA
CDR3 length: 14
V gene: TRBV29-1
D gene: NA

CDR3 DNA: TGTGCCAGCTCACCACCAGCGGGAGATAATGAGCAGTTCTTC
CDR3 protein: CASSPPAGDNEQFF
J gene: TRBJ2-1
clone size: NA
CDR3 length: 14
V gene: TRBV18
D gene: TRBD2

CDR3 DNA: TGTGCCAGCAGCCCCGGGACGTTAACAACTAATGAAAAACTGTTTTTT
CDR3 protein: CASSPGTLTTNEKLFF
J gene: TRBJ1-4
clone size: NA
CDR3 length: 16
V gene: TRBV11-2
D gene: NA

CDR3 DNA: TGTGCCAGCAGTTACGGGAGGACCAGCACAGATACGCAGTATTTT
CDR3 protein: CASSYGRTSTDTQYF
J gene: TRBJ2-3
clone size: NA
CDR3 length: 15
V gene: TRBV6-6
D gene: NA

CDR3 DNA: TGTGCCAGCTCACCCTATCCAGGTTCGGCTGGGGCCAACGTCCTGACTTTC
CDR3 protein: CASSPYPGSAGANVLTF
J gene: TRBJ2-6
clone size: NA
CDR3 length: 17
V gene: TRBV18
D gene: NA

CDR3 DNA: TGCGCCAGCAGTGGAGGGACTAGCGGCACAGATACGCAGTATTTT
CDR3 protein: CASSGGTSGTDTQYF
J gene: TRBJ2-3
clone size: NA
CDR3 length: 15
V gene: TRBV10-1
D gene: TRBD2

CDR3 DNA: TGTGCCACCGGGGACAGGGGACTCGAAAAACTGTTTTTT
CDR3 protein: CATGDRGLEKLFF
J gene: TRBJ1-4
clone size: NA
CDR3 length: 13
V gene: TRBV2
D gene: TRBD1

CDR3 DNA: TGTGCCAGCAGTTCTCGACAGGGATCATACAATCAGCCCCAGCATTTT
CDR3 protein: CASSSRQGSYNQPQHF
J gene: TRBJ1-5
clone size: NA
CDR3 length: 16
V gene: TRBV27
D gene: TRBD1

CDR3 DNA: TGTGCCAGTAGGAAGACGGATCAACATAGCAATCAGCCCCAGCATTTT
CDR3 protein: CASRKTDQHSNQPQHF
J gene: TRBJ1-5
clone size: NA
CDR3 length: 16
V gene: TRBV19
D gene: NA

CDR3 DNA: TGTGCCAGCAGTGCTACAGGGTTCTACGAGCAGTACTTC
CDR3 protein: CASSATGFYEQYF
J gene: TRBJ2-7
clone size: once
CDR3 length: 13
V gene: TRBV28
D gene: NA

CDR3 DNA: TGCGCCAGCAGCCAAGGCACTAGCGGGACCTACGAGCAGTACTTC
CDR3 protein: CASSQGTSGTYEQYF
J gene: TRBJ2-7
clone size: NA
CDR3 length: 15
V gene: TRBV4-3
D gene: TRBD2

CDR3 DNA: TGTGCCAGCAGTTTAACCCGGACCAACACCGGGGAGCTGTTTTTT
CDR3 protein: CASSLTRTNTGELFF
J gene: TRBJ2-2
clone size: NA
CDR3 length: 15
V gene: TRBV27
D gene: NA

CDR3 DNA: TGTGCCAGCAGCTTCCAGACGGGACAAGAGACCCAGTACTTC
CDR3 protein: CASSFQTGQETQYF
J gene: TRBJ2-5
clone size: once
CDR3 length: 14
V gene: TRBV5-6
D gene: NA

CDR3 DNA: TGTGCCAGCAGCTTAGGAGTTACCTACGAGCAGTACTTC
CDR3 protein: CASSLGVTYEQYF
J gene: TRBJ2-7
clone size: NA
CDR3 length: 13
V gene: TRBV7-9
D gene: NA

CDR3 DNA: TGTGCCAGCAGCTACGGACAGGGGGCAACAGGGGCCAACGTCCTGACTTTC
CDR3 protein: CASSYGQGATGANVLTF
J gene: TRBJ2-6
clone size: NA
CDR3 length: 17
V gene: TRBV7-2
D gene: TRBD1

CDR3 DNA: TGCGCCAGCAGCTCCACGGTGAACACTGAAGCTTTCTTT
CDR3 protein: CASSSTVNTEAFF
J gene: TRBJ1-1
clone size: NA
CDR3 length: 13
V gene: TRBV5-1
D gene: NA

CDR3 DNA: TGTGCCAGCAGTAAGGACAGGGGAAATGAAAAACTGTTTTTT
CDR3 protein: CASSKDRGNEKLFF
J gene: TRBJ1-4
clone size: NA
CDR3 length: 14
V gene: TRBV7-9
D gene: TRBD1

CDR3 DNA: TGCACCAGCAGCCCCCCCGTGGACCCGGGGACCCAGTACTTC
CDR3 protein: CTSSPPVDPGTQYF
J gene: TRBJ2-5
clone size: NA
CDR3 length: 14
V gene: TRBV1
D gene: NA

CDR3 DNA: TGTGCCAGCAGCTTGGGAGGAGGGACAGGGGGCCTCTGGGGCTACACCTTC
CDR3 protein: CASSLGGGTGGLWGYTF
J gene: TRBJ1-2
clone size: NA
CDR3 length: 17
V gene: TRBV5-6
D gene: TRBD1

CDR3 DNA: TGTGCCAGCAGCTTGTCAGGGAGGGTTATTCAGCCCCAGCATTTT
CDR3 protein: CASSLSGRVIQPQHF
J gene: TRBJ1-5
clone size: NA
CDR3 length: 15
V gene: TRBV5-6
D gene: NA

CDR3 DNA: TGTGCCAGCAGCTACGTGGTCTCTGAGCAGTACTTC
CDR3 protein: CASSYVVSEQYF
J gene: TRBJ2-7
clone size: NA
CDR3 length: 12
V gene: TRBV7-8
D gene: NA